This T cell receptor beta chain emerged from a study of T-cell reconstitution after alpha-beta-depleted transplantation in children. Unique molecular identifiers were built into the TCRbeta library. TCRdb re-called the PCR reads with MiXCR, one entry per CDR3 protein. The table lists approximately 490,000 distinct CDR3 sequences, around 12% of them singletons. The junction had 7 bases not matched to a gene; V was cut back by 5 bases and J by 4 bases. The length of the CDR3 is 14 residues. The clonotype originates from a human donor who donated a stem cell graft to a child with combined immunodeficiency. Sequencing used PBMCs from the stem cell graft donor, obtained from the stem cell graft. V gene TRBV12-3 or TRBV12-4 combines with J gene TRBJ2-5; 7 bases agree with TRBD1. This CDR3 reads CASSPGQPRETQYF. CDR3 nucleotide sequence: TGTGCCAGCAGTCCGGGACAGCCTCGAGAGACCCAGTACTTC.